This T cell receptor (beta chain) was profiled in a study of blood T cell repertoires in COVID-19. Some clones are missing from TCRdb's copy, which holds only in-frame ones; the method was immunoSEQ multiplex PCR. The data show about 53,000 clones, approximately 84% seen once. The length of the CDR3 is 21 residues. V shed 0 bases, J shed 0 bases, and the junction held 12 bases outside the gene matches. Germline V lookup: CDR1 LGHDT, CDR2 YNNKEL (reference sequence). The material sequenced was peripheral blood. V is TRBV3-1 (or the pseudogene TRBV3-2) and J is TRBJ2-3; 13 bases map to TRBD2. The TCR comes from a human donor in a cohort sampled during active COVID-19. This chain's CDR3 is CASSQDRVVGLAGASTDTQYF. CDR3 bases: TGTGCCAGCAGCCAAGATAGAGTGGTAGGACTAGCGGGGGCTAGCACAGATACGCAGTATTTT.